This T cell receptor (beta chain) was identified during a study of T-cell reconstitution after alpha-beta-depleted transplantation in children. This clonotype was recorded at least ten times. The CDR3 extends over 14 amino acids. V was cut by 3 bases and J by 2 bases, with 9 bases left in between. It was with unique molecular identifiers that the TCRbeta library was prepared. One entry per CDR3 protein results from TCRdb running MiXCR on the PCR reads. This table has a few hundred thousand distinct CDR3 sequences, roughly a tenth appearing once. The chain recombines TRBV12-3 or TRBV12-4 with TRBJ2-3, with D maybe TRBD1 (6 bases). Specimen: PBMCs from the stem cell graft donor, collected from the stem cell graft. The clonotype was recovered from a human donor who donated a stem cell graft to a child with acute myeloid leukemia. CDR3 in amino acids: CASSFEGVTDTQYF. DNA of the CDR3: TGTGCCAGCAGTTTCGAGGGGGTCACAGATACGCAGTATTTT.